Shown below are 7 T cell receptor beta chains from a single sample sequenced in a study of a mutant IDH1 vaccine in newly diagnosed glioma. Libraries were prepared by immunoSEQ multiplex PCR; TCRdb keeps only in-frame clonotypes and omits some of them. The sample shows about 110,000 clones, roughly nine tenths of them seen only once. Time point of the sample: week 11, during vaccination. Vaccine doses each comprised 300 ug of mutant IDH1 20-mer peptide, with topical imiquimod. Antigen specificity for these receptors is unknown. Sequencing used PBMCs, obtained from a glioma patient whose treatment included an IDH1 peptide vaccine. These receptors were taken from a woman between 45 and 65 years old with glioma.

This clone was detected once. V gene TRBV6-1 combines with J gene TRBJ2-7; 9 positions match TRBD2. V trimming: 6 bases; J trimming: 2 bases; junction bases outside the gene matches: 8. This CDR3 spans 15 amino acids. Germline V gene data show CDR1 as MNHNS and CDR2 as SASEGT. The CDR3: CASRVSGRVAYEQYF. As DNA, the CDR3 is TGTGCCAGCAGGGTTAGCGGGAGAGTCGCCTACGAGCAGTACTTC.

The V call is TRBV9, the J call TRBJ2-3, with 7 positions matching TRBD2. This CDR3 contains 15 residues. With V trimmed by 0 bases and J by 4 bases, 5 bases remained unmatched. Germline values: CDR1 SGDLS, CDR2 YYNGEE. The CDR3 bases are TGTGCCAGCAGCGTAGTAGGACTAGAAGCAGATACGCAGTATTTT. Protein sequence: CASSVVGLEADTQYF.

DNA of the CDR3: TGTGCCAGCAGTTACTCGAAAACAGAGCAGTTCTTC. This gives the protein CASSYSKTEQFF. The V call is TRBV6-5, the J call TRBJ2-1, with no clear D. Germline V gives CDR1 MNHEY, CDR2 SVGAGI. CDR3 length: 12 amino acids. Trimming removed 0 bases at V and 10 bases at J, with 7 bases between.

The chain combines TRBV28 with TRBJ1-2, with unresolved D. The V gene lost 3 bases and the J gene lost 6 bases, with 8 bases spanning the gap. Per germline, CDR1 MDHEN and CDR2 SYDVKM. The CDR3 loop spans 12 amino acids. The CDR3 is CASSLSGNGYTF. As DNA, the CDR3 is TGTGCCAGCAGTTTGAGTGGGAATGGCTACACCTTC.

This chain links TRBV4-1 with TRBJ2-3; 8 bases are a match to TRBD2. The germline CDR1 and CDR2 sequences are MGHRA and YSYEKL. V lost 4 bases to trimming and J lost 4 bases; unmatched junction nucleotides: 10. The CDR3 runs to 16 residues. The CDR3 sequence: CASSPSTSVGSDTQYF. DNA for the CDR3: TGCGCCAGCAGCCCCTCGACTAGCGTGGGGTCAGATACGCAGTATTTT.

This CDR3 reads CASSGPANYGYTF. In DNA, the CDR3 is TGTGCCAGCAGTGGGCCAGCTAACTATGGCTACACCTTC. The chain couples TRBV6-5 to TRBJ1-2; no clear D gene. The V gene lost 5 bases and the J gene lost 0 bases, with 7 bases spanning the gap. The CDR3 totals 13 residues. The germline gives CDR1 MNHEY, CDR2 SVGAGI.

This CDR3 reads CASKTGQQRNQPQHF. The CDR3 DNA is TGTGCCAGCAAGACTGGCCAGCAAAGGAATCAGCCCCAGCATTTT. The V call is TRBV28, the J call TRBJ1-5; D is unclear. Trimming removed 7 bases from V and 4 bases from J, with 17 bases in between. The V gene's germline CDR1 is MDHEN and CDR2 SYDVKM. This CDR3 has 15 residues.